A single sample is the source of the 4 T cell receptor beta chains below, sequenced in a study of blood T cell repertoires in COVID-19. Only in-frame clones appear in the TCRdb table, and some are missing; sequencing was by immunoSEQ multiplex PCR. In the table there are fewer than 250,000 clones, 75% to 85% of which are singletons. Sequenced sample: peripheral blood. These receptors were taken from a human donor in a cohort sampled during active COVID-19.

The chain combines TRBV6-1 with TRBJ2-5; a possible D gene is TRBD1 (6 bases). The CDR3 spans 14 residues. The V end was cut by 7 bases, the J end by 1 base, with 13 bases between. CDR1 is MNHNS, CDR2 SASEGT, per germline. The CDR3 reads CASTQGNLQETQYF. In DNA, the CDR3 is TGTGCCAGCACCCAGGGGAACCTCCAAGAGACCCAGTACTTC.

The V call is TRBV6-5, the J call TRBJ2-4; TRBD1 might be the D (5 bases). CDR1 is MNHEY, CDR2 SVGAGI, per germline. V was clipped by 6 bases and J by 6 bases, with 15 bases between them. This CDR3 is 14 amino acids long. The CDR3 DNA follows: TGTGCCAGCAGAGCCCCGGGCCAGGGAAACATTCAGTACTTC. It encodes CASRAPGQGNIQYF.

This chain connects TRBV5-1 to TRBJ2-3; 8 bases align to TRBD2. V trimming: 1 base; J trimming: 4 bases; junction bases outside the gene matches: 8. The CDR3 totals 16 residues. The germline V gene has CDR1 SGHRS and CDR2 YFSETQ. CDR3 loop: CASSLRAGARPDTQYF. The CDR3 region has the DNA TGCGCCAGCAGCTTGAGAGCGGGGGCTCGCCCAGATACGCAGTATTTT.

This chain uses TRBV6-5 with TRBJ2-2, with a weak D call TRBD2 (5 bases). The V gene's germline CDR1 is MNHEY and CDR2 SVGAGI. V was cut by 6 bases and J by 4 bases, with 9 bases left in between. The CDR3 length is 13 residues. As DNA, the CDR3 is TGTGCCAGCAGGGAGGCCAGCACCGGGGAGCTGTTTTTT. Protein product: CASREASTGELFF.